The present entry profiles one T cell receptor beta chain with its context. This entry is derived from a study of blood T cell repertoires in COVID-19. The CDR3 is made up of 17 amino acids. V gave up 0 bases and J gave up 2 bases, with 17 bases separating them. The germline V gene encodes CDR1 SGHDT and CDR2 YYEEEE. Measured with immunoSEQ multiplex PCR; TCRdb has only the in-frame clones, and not every one. This table holds fewer than 200,000 clones, 70% to 90% found once. The receptor's source is a man aged 55 to 70 with active or convalescent COVID-19. Sequencing was performed on peripheral blood. The V and J genes are TRBV5-6 and TRBJ1-2, with no clear D. CDR3 residues: CASSLGGRRELNYGYTF. CDR3 nucleotide sequence: TGTGCCAGCAGCTTGGGAGGGAGGCGGGAATTAAACTATGGCTACACCTTC.